The rows below give T cell receptor beta chains drawn from one sample of a study of cytomegalovirus exposure and HLA in healthy donors. Here immunoSEQ multiplex PCR was the method, and the copy in TCRdb shows in-frame clones only, minus some. Counted here are 170,000 or so clones, about 80% occurring once; the ten biggest clones make up 0.65% to 0.75%. What was sequenced was PBMCs. These TCRs come from a boy under 18 in good health and CMV-seronegative. The CDR3 runs from the conserved cysteine through the conserved F or W. D genes are given only for firm matches. Clone size appears in some rows only: once, few, many, or a class for an expanded clone.

cdr3_aa cdr3_nt d_call j_call v_call clone_size
CASSSAKDRAGEKLFF TGTGCCAGCAGCTCCGCGAAGGACAGGGCTGGTGAAAAACTGTTTTTT TRBD1 TRBJ1-4 TRBV7-9 .
CASSDAAGPGTGELFF TGCGCCAGCAGTGATGCTGCAGGGCCCGGCACCGGGGAGCTGTTTTTT . TRBJ2-2 TRBV10-1 .
CASSPLTFTGNTEAFF TGTGCCAGCAGCCCACTCACTTTCACAGGGAACACTGAAGCTTTCTTT . TRBJ1-1 TRBV11-2 .
CASSPRDRGMNTEAFF TGTGCCAGCAGCCCCAGGGACAGGGGTATGAACACTGAAGCTTTCTTT . TRBJ1-1 TRBV21-1 .
CASSLRFSGSYNSPLHF TGTGCCAGCAGCTTAAGATTTTCAGGCTCCTATAATTCACCCCTCCACTTT . TRBJ1-6 TRBV7-2 .
CASSYGLAEYDEQFF TGTGCCAGCAGCTACGGACTAGCGGAGTACGATGAGCAGTTCTTC TRBD2 TRBJ2-1 TRBV5-6 few
CASDPSGSGTGELFF TGTGCCAGCGATCCAAGCGGGAGTGGGACCGGGGAGCTGTTTTTT TRBD2 TRBJ2-2 TRBV6-5 .
CASSIRTGINQPQHF TGTGCCAGTAGTATCCGGACAGGGATCAATCAGCCCCAGCATTTT TRBD1 TRBJ1-5 TRBV19 .
CASSITSGTQETQYF TGTGCCAGTAGTATCACTAGCGGAACACAAGAGACCCAGTACTTC TRBD2 TRBJ2-5 TRBV19 .
CASSESGRGDGTQYF TGCGCCAGCAGTGAGTCGGGTCGGGGGGACGGTACGCAGTATTTT TRBD2 TRBJ2-3 TRBV10-1 .
CASSISSGTGGFTDTQYF TGTGCCAGCAGCATTAGTTCCGGGACAGGGGGCTTCACAGATACGCAGTATTTT TRBD1 TRBJ2-3 TRBV9 .
CAWFESVHEQYF TGTGCCTGGTTTGAGAGCGTGCACGAGCAGTACTTC . TRBJ2-7 TRBV30 .
CASSRGTGKTEAFF TGTGCCAGCAGCCGGGGGACAGGGAAGACTGAAGCTTTCTTT TRBD1 TRBJ1-1 TRBV5-8 .
CASSTGGGQGSYEQYF TGCGCCAGCAGCACCGGGGGGGGACAGGGTAGCTACGAGCAGTACTTC . TRBJ2-7 TRBV5-1 .
CASSSGQGKAGYTF TGTGCCAGCAGCTCGGGACAGGGCAAAGCTGGCTACACCTTC TRBD1 TRBJ1-2 TRBV7-8 .
CASSPGQRFYGYTF TGTGCCAGCAGTCCGGGACAGAGGTTTTATGGCTACACCTTC TRBD1 TRBJ1-2 TRBV27 .
CASSRREDSPYGYTF TGTGCCAGCAGTCGACGAGAGGACAGCCCCTATGGCTACACCTTC . TRBJ1-2 TRBV6-1 .
CASSPSRAGNTEAFF TGTGCCAGCAGCCCTTCCCGGGCGGGGAACACTGAAGCTTTCTTT . TRBJ1-1 TRBV7-9 .
CASSSSVPRTGDNEQFF TGTGCCAGCAGCTCCTCTGTTCCGAGGACAGGGGACAATGAGCAGTTCTTC . TRBJ2-1 TRBV21-1 .
CAWHTGAGSYEQYF TGTGCCTGGCACACAGGGGCCGGATCTTACGAGCAGTACTTC TRBD1 TRBJ2-7 TRBV30 .
CASSSGQGAHTEAFF TGTGCCAGCAGCTCAGGACAGGGGGCGCACACTGAAGCTTTCTTT TRBD1 TRBJ1-1 TRBV7-9 .
CASSLVRDRGRRNTEAFF TGTGCCAGCAGCTTAGTCCGGGACAGGGGGCGGAGGAACACTGAAGCTTTCTTT TRBD1 TRBJ1-1 TRBV7-8 .
CASSVGASGRERETQYF TGTGCCAGCAGCGTAGGGGCTAGCGGGAGGGAGCGGGAGACCCAGTACTTC TRBD2 TRBJ2-5 TRBV9 few
CASSEGTSSRMTQYF TGTGCCAGCAGTGAGGGAACTAGCTCCCGAATGACCCAGTACTTC . TRBJ2-5 TRBV25-1 .
CASSERETSLGADTQYF TGTGCCAGCAGTGAACGTGAAACTAGTTTGGGGGCCGATACGCAGTATTTT . TRBJ2-3 TRBV2 few
CASSQEMTGGSNGYTF TGTGCCAGCAGCCAAGAGATGACAGGGGGAAGTAATGGCTACACCTTC TRBD1 TRBJ1-2 TRBV7-9 .
CASSFVTSGRTGELFF TGTGCCAGCAGTTTCGTGACTAGCGGGAGAACCGGGGAGCTGTTTTTT TRBD2 TRBJ2-2 TRBV6-6 .
CASSLSTGTYEQYF TGTGCCAGCAGTTTGTCAACAGGGACCTACGAGCAGTACTTC . TRBJ2-7 TRBV6-5 .
CASSMGLGEGSYEQYF TGTGCCAGCAGCATGGGACTAGGTGAGGGCTCCTACGAGCAGTACTTC TRBD2 TRBJ2-7 TRBV13 .